The present T cell receptor (beta chain) was sequenced within a study of CD8 T cells in Susac syndrome. Study at large: Among the sequenced Susac syndrome patients, roughly six had active disease while roughly eight were in remission.

The RNA, roughly 0.5 to 1 ug, was put through reverse transcription using random hexamers. MiXCR was run by TCRdb on the immunoSEQ multiplex PCR reads, yielding one entry per CDR3 protein. The repertoire holds around 110,000 distinct CDR3 sequences, with 96% as singletons. Germline assignment: CDR1 MNHEY and CDR2 SVGEGT. The CDR3 totals 13 residues. Between the trimmed V and J ends, which lost 5 bases and 2 bases, there was a span of 10 bases. The receptor comes from a human donor with Susac syndrome. This sequence joins TRBV6-2 or TRBV6-3 and TRBJ2-7; TRBD1 is a possible D gene (6 bases). The source material was CD4+ T cells from PBMCs. The CDR3 sequence: CASSRDIPYEQYF. The CDR3 DNA sequence: TGTGCCAGCAGTAGGGACATCCCCTACGAGCAGTACTTC.